This TCR beta chain was recovered during a study of blood T cells in healthy people across ages. The CDR3 contains 15 residues. Losses at the gene ends were 5 bases for V and 2 bases for J; bases not matched to a gene: 6. Germline CDR1 is SGHTA and CDR2 is FQGTGA. Sample-barcoded 5' priming and a J-beta primer mix drove a second PCR of roughly 7 to 11 cycles. TCRdb used MiXCR to reprocess the 5' RACE reads, holding one entry per CDR3 protein. The table lists fewer than 700,000 distinct CDR3 sequences, around half of them singletons. The clonotype originates from an elderly man in good health. Sample: blood. V and J are TRBV7-3 and TRBJ2-1; the match to TRBD1 covers 7 bases. The CDR3 region is CASSPGTATYNEQFF. In DNA, the CDR3 is TGTGCCAGCAGCCCCGGGACAGCCACCTACAATGAGCAGTTCTTC. The whole variable domain, filled in from reference TRBV7-3 and TRBJ2-1, reads GAGVSQTPSNKVTEKGKYVELRCDPISGHTALYWYRQSLGQGPEFLIYFQGTGAADDSGLPNDRFFAVRPEGSVSTLKIQRTERGDSAVYLCASSPGTATYNEQFFGPGTRLTVL.